The TCR beta chain under discussion was sequenced for a study of T cells in Graves' hyperthyroidism and ophthalmopathy. The CDR3 is 17 amino acids. Looked up from germline, CDR1 is MNHNS and CDR2 is SASEGT. The junction had 6 bases not matched to a gene; V was cut back by 5 bases and J by 3 bases. Regions amplified from RNA transcripts were the TCR beta CDR3 regions. HTBI primers were employed in a first-round RT-PCR of the TCR CDR3. TCRdb used MiXCR to reprocess the multiplex PCR reads, holding one entry per CDR3 protein. This sample has approximately 720,000 distinct CDR3 sequences, with roughly 20% found just once.

The material sequenced was blood. This chain connects TRBV6-1 to TRBJ2-2; TRBD2 agrees at 13 bases. This sequence originates from a woman between 45 and 65 years old with Graves' hyperthyroidism that later progressed to Graves' ophthalmopathy. The CDR3 here is CASSSPGLAGDTGELFF. CDR3 coding DNA: TGTGCCAGCAGTTCCCCTGGACTAGCGGGAGACACCGGGGAGCTGTTTTTT.